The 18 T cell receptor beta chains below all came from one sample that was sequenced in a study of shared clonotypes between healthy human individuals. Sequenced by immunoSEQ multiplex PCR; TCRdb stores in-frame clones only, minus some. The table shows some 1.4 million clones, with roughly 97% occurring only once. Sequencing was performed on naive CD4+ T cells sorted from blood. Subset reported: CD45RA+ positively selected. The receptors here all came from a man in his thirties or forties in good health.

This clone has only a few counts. CDR3 residues: CASSVGATNTGELFF. CDR3 nucleotide sequence: TGTGCCAGCAGCGTAGGAGCGACGAACACCGGGGAGCTGTTTTTT. The rearrangement uses TRBV9 and TRBJ2-2; D call uncertain. Germline V gene data show CDR1 as SGDLS and CDR2 as YYNGEE. V was trimmed by 0 bases and J by 0 bases, leaving 6 bases between them. The CDR3 runs 15 residues.

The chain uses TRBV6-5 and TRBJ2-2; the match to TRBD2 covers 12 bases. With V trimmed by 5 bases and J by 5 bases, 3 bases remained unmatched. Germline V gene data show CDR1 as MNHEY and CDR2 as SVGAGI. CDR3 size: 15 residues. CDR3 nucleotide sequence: TGTGCCAGCAGTATACTAGCGGGGGGAACCGGGGAGCTGTTTTTT. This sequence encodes CASSILAGGTGELFF.

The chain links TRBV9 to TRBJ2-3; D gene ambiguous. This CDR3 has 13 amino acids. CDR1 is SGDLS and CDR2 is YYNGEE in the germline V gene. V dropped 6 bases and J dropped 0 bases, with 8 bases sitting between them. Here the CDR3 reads CASTRESTDTQYF. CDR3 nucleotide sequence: TGTGCCAGCACTAGAGAGAGCACAGATACGCAGTATTTT.

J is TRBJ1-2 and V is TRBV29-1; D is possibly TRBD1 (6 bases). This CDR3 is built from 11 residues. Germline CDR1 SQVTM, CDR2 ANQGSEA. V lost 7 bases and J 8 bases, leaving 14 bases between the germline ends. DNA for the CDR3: TGCAGCGCCACAGGGTCGGAGGGCTACACCTTC. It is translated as CSATGSEGYTF.

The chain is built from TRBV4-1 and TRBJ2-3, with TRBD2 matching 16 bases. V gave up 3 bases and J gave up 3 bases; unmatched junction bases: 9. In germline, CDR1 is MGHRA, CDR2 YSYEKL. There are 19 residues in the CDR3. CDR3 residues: CASSHGTSGRALLTDTQYF. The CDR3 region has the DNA TGCGCCAGCAGCCATGGGACTAGCGGGAGGGCCCTCCTAACAGATACGCAGTATTTT.

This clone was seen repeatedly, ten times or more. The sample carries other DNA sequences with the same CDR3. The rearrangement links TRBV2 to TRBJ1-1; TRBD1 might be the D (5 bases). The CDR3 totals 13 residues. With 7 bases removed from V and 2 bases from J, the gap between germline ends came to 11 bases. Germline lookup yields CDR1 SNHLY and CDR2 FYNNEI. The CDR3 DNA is TGTGCCAGCACACGGGGCCCCAACACTGAAGCTTTCTTT. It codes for CASTRGPNTEAFF.

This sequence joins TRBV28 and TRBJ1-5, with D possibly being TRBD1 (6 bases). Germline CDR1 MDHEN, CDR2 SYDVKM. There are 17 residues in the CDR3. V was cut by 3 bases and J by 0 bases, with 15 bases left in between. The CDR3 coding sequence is TGTGCCAGCAGTTTGGAGATGACAGGTTATAGCAATCAGCCCCAGCATTTT. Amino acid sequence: CASSLEMTGYSNQPQHF.

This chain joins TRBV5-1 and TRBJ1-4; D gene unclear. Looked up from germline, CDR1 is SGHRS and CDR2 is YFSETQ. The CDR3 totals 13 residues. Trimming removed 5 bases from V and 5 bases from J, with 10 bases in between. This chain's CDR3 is CASSQGPNEKLFF. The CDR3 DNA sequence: TGCGCCAGCAGTCAAGGGCCCAATGAAAAACTGTTTTTT.

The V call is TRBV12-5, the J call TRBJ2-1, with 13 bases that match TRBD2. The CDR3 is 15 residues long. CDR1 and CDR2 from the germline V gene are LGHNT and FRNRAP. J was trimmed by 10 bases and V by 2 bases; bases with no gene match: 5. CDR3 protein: CASGLKGLAGSEQFF. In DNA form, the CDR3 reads TGTGCTAGTGGTTTGAAGGGACTAGCGGGATCAGAGCAGTTCTTC.

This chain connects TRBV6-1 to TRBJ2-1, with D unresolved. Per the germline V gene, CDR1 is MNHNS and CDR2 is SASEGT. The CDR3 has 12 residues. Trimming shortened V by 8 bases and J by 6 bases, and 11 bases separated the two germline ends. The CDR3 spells CASCRALNEQFF. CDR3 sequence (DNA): TGTGCCAGCTGCCGGGCCCTCAATGAGCAGTTCTTC.

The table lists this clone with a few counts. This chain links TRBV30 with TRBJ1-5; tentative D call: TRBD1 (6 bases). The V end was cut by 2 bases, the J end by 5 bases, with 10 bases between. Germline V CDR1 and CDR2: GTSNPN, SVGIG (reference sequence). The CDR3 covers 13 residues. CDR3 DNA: TGTGCCTGGAGTCAACAGGGAGATCAGCCCCAGCATTTT. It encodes CAWSQQGDQPQHF.

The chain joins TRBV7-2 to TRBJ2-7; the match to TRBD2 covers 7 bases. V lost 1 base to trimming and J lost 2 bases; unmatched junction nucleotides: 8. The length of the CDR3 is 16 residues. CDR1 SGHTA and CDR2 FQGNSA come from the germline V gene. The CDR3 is CASSLVGGRGTYEQYF. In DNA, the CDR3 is TGTGCCAGCAGCTTAGTGGGCGGGAGAGGGACCTACGAGCAGTACTTC. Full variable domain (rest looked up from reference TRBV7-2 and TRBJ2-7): GAGVSQSPSNKVTEKGKDVELRCDPISGHTALYWYRQSLGQGLEFLIYFQGNSAPDKSGLPSDRFSAERTGGSVSTLTIQRTQQEDSAVYLCASSLVGGRGTYEQYFGPGTRLTVT.

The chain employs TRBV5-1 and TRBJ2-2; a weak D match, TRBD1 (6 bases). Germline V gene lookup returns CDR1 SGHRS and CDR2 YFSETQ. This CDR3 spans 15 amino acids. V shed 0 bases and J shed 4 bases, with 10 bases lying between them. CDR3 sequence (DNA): TGCGCCAGCAGCTTGGGGGGGCCGAGCACCGGGGAGCTGTTTTTT. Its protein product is CASSLGGPSTGELFF. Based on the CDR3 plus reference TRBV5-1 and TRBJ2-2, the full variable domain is KAGVTQTPRYLIKTRGQQVTLSCSPISGHRSVSWYQQTPGQGLQFLFEYFSETQRNKGNFPGRFSGRQFSNSRSEMNVSTLELGDSALYLCASSLGGPSTGELFFGEGSRLTVL.

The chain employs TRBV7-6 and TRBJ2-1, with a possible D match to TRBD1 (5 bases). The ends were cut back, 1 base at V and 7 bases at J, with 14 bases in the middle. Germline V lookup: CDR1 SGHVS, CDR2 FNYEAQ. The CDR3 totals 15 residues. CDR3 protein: CASSLDQGLWNEQFF. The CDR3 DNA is TGTGCCAGCAGCTTAGATCAGGGCCTTTGGAATGAGCAGTTCTTC.

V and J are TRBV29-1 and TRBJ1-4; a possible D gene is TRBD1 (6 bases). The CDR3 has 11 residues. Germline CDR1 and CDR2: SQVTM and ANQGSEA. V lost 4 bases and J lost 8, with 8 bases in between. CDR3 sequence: CSVATGEKLFF. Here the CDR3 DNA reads TGCAGCGTTGCCACAGGGGAAAAACTGTTTTTT.

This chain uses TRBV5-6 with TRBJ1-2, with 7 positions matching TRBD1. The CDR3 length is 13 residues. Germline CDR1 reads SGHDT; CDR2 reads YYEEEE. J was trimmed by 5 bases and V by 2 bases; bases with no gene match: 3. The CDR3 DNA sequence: TGTGCCAGCAGCTTACGACAGGGATATGGCTACACCTTC. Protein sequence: CASSLRQGYGYTF.

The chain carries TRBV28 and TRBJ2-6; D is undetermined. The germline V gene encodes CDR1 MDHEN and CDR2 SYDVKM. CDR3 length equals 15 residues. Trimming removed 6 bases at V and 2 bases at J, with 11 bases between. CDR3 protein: CASSVGSAGANVLTF. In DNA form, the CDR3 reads TGTGCCAGCAGCGTAGGATCGGCTGGGGCCAACGTCCTGACTTTC.

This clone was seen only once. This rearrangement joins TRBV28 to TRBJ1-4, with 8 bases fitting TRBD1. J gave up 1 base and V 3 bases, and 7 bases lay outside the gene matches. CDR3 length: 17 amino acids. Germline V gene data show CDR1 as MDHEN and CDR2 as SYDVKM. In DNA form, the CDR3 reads TGTGCCAGCAGTTTCGCAGGGGGCGCAGGAACTAATGAAAAACTGTTTTTT. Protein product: CASSFAGGAGTNEKLFF.